The T cell receptor (beta chain) under discussion was sequenced for a study of blood T cell repertoires in COVID-19. Study details: COVID-19 samples, acute and convalescent, were from the United States, Italy and Spain. Sample material is recorded as cDNA or gDNA derived from T cells, B-cell-depleted T cells, or PBMCs.

Authors' methods: Cell counts per sample came from amplifying reference gene primers. The protocol was immunoSEQ multiplex PCR, while the TCRdb copy is restricted to in-frame clones and leaves out a portion. V, J and clone size derive from that table, while D and trimming were established from the DNA sequence. Among roughly 20,000 clones, approximately 86% were seen once, and the ten largest hold 7.5% to 9%. CDR3 size: 15 residues. V was pared by 4 bases and J by 4 bases, with 13 bases between. Germline values: CDR1 MDHEN, CDR2 SYDVKM. This clonotype originated in a human donor in a cohort sampled during active COVID-19. The donor label of this sample is uncertain. The sequenced material came from peripheral blood. The V and J genes are TRBV28 and TRBJ2-2; perhaps TRBD2 as D (6 bases). The CDR3 bases are TGTGCCAGCAGTTCCCTGGGGGGAGGCACCGGGGAGCTGTTTTTT. Translation gives CASSSLGGGTGELFF.